Presented here are 31 T cell receptor beta chains from one specimen sequenced in a study of CD8 T cells in Susac syndrome (dated by TCRdb to about 2019). The library came from the immunoSEQ multiplex PCR assay. RNA was extracted using the RNeasy kit, and roughly 0.45 to 1 microgram was reverse transcribed with random hexamers. TCRdb redid the processing of the public reads, applying fastp at Q25 and MiXCR, and retained in-frame beta chains. Entries are consolidated by CDR3 protein sequence, retaining the most common genes and DNA. Within this sample are about 300,000 distinct CDR3 sequences, with 89% of them counted one time only. The ten largest make up 0.18% of the sample. Material for sequencing was CD8+ T cells from PBMCs. The receptors were sampled from a human donor with multiple sclerosis.

The J gene is TRBJ1-5, the V gene TRBV18; 11 bases line up with TRBD1. CDR1 KGHSH and CDR2 LQKENI come from the germline V gene. The ends lost 3 bases at V and 2 bases at J; junction bases unmatched: 3. CDR3 size: 16 residues. CDR3 nucleotide sequence: TGTGCCAGCTCACCGGACAGGGGGCAGGGCAATCAGCCCCAGCATTTT. Encoded protein: CASSPDRGQGNQPQHF. The entire variable domain, with the rest obtained from reference TRBV18 and TRBJ1-5, is as follows: NAGVMQNPRHLVRRRGQEARLRCSPMKGHSHVYWYRQLPEEGLKFMVYLQKENIIDESGMPKERFSAEFPKEGPSILRIQQVVRGDSAAYFCASSPDRGQGNQPQHFGDGTRLSIL.

The chain carries TRBV7-2 and TRBJ2-7, with 10 bases identical to TRBD2. This CDR3 contains 14 residues. The germline CDR1 and CDR2 sequences are SGHTA and FQGNSA. V lost 8 bases and J lost 2; bases outside the gene matches: 6. The CDR3 region has the DNA TGTGCCAGCGGCCCTAGCGGGGGCCCCTACGAGCAGTACTTC. Residues: CASGPSGGPYEQYF.

The V call is TRBV7-9, the J call TRBJ1-6; maybe TRBD1 (5 bases). V was trimmed by 8 bases and J by 4 bases, leaving 15 bases between them. The CDR3 loop spans 15 amino acids. Germline lookup yields CDR1 SEHNR and CDR2 FQNEAQ (reference sequence). The CDR3 region has the DNA TGTGCCAGCGAGACCGGGGCTTCATATAATTCACCCCTCCACTTT. It translates to CASETGASYNSPLHF.

This chain connects TRBV27 to TRBJ1-2; the D is unclear. The V end lost 1 base, the J end lost 0 bases, and 12 bases lay between the germline ends. Germline V gene sequence: CDR1 MNHEY, CDR2 SMNVEV (reference sequence). CDR3 length: 16 residues. The DNA for the CDR3 is TGTGCCAGCAGTTTATACAGCGGACCCACTAACTATGGCTACACCTTC. Protein product: CASSLYSGPTNYGYTF.

This chain joins TRBV4-3 and TRBJ1-5, with a tentative D call TRBD1 (5 bases). The CDR3 runs 15 residues. From germline, CDR1 is LGHNA and CDR2 YSLEER. V was shortened by 0 bases and J by 3 bases, with 9 bases between the two germline ends. The CDR3 nucleotides are TGCGCCAGCAGCCAAGATTGGGGGTACAATCAGCCCCAGCATTTT. Protein: CASSQDWGYNQPQHF.

The chain recombines TRBV12-3 or TRBV12-4 with TRBJ1-2; D possibly corresponds to TRBD1 (5 bases). Between the trimmed V and J ends, which lost 7 bases and 8 bases, there was a span of 17 bases. The CDR3 has 13 amino acids. The CDR3 nucleotides are TGTGCCAGCACCGAGACAGTTTCCGAAGGCTACACCTTC. Its protein is CASTETVSEGYTF.

The rearrangement joins TRBV6-2 or TRBV6-3 to TRBJ1-6; TRBD1 agrees at 8 bases. J lost 10 bases, V lost 5 bases, and 7 bases had no gene match. CDR3 length equals 14 residues. The germline V gene has CDR1 MNHEY and CDR2 SVGEGT. Here the CDR3 DNA reads TGTGCCAGCAGTCTACAGGGGGAAGAGTCACCCCTCCACTTT. Translation: CASSLQGEESPLHF.

The gene calls are TRBV5-8 and TRBJ2-4, with D perhaps matching TRBD2 (6 bases). Trimming left V 4 bases short and J 7 bases short, with 21 bases between. The CDR3 is made up of 16 amino acids. Germline CDR1 and CDR2: SGHTS and YDEGEE. The CDR3 region is CASSGSELRGPNIQYF. The CDR3 nucleotides are TGTGCCAGCAGCGGTTCCGAACTGCGGGGCCCTAACATTCAGTACTTC.

This chain joins TRBV28 and TRBJ2-2; D might be TRBD2 (6 bases). CDR3 length: 15 amino acids. Trimming left V 5 bases short and J 1 base short, with 11 bases between. Germline V gene sequence: CDR1 MDHEN, CDR2 SYDVKM. The CDR3 bases are TGTGCCAGCAGTGAGCCGCGGGGGAACACCGGGGAGCTGTTTTTT. Amino acids: CASSEPRGNTGELFF. Supplemented by reference TRBV28 and TRBJ2-2, the full variable domain reads DVKVTQSSRYLVKRTGEKVFLECVQDMDHENMFWYRQDPGLGLRLIYFSYDVKMKEKGDIPEGYSVSREKKERFSLILESASTNQTSMYLCASSEPRGNTGELFFGEGSRLTVL.

This rearrangement joins TRBV7-9 to TRBJ2-3; no firm D call. V was trimmed by 1 base and J by 0 bases, leaving 5 bases between them. CDR1 is SEHNR, CDR2 FQNEAQ, per germline (reference sequence). The CDR3 sequence is 14 residues long. In DNA form, the CDR3 reads TGTGCCAGCAGCTTAGATACTAGCACAGATACGCAGTATTTT. This sequence encodes CASSLDTSTDTQYF.

This chain uses TRBV28 with TRBJ2-7, with 12 bases matching TRBD2. The CDR3 has 15 amino acids. Germline V gene data show CDR1 as MDHEN and CDR2 as SYDVKM. V lost 6 bases, J lost 6 bases, and 9 bases stayed unmatched. The CDR3 region has the DNA TGTGCCAGCAGCACCTCTAGCGGGGGGGCCGCCGAGCAGTACTTC. Protein sequence: CASSTSSGGAAEQYF.

The chain employs TRBV6-5 and TRBJ1-2, with 12 positions matching TRBD1. The CDR3 is 14 residues long. With 5 bases clipped from V and 7 bases from J, the junction kept 5 bases outside the gene matches. CDR1 and CDR2 (germline): MNHEY, SVGAGI. The CDR3 region has the DNA TGTGCCAGCAGTCCGGGACAGGGGGCGACTGGCTACACCTTC. Translated: CASSPGQGATGYTF.

J is TRBJ1-1 and V is TRBV3-1; 9 bases line up with TRBD1. CDR3 length: 15 residues. Germline lookup yields CDR1 LGHDT and CDR2 YNNKEL (reference sequence). V shed 4 bases, J shed 1 base, and the junction held 4 bases outside the gene matches. This CDR3 is CASSPWTGENTEAFF. The DNA of the CDR3 is TGTGCCAGCAGCCCTTGGACAGGGGAGAACACTGAAGCTTTCTTT. The full variable domain, completed using reference TRBV3-1 and TRBJ1-1, is DTAVSQTPKYLVTQMGNDKSIKCEQNLGHDTMYWYKQDSKKFLKIMFSYNNKELIINETVPNRFSPKSPDKAHLNLHINSLELGDSAVYFCASSPWTGENTEAFFGQGTRLTVV.

In this sample, this clonotype turned up once. This chain connects TRBV11-1 to TRBJ2-7; 9 nucleotides match TRBD1. V gave up 0 bases and J gave up 0 bases; unmatched junction bases: 0. This CDR3 contains 15 residues. Germline assignment: CDR1 SGHAT and CDR2 FQDESV (reference sequence). The DNA of the CDR3 is TGTGCCAGCAGCTTAGCGACAGGGGGCTCCTACGAGCAGTACTTC. This translates into CASSLATGGSYEQYF.

The V and J genes are TRBV4-3 and TRBJ1-1; tentatively, D is TRBD1 (6 bases). The CDR3 extends over 13 amino acids. Germline assignment: CDR1 LGHNA and CDR2 YSLEER. Trimming left V 5 bases short and J 2 bases short, with 9 bases between. The CDR3 reads CASSKQGNTEAFF. CDR3 DNA sequence: TGCGCCAGCAGCAAACAGGGTAACACTGAAGCTTTCTTT.

V usage is TRBV19 and J usage is TRBJ2-7; TRBD1 aligns across 8 bases. V dropped 5 bases and J dropped 3; count of bases not matched to a gene: 6. The CDR3 is 14 residues long. Germline CDR1 is LNHDA and CDR2 is SQIVND (reference sequence). CDR3 residues: CASSAGTGNYEQYF. The CDR3 region has the DNA TGTGCCAGTAGTGCCGGGACAGGTAACTACGAGCAGTACTTC.

This clonotype has just one count. This rearrangement joins TRBV27 to TRBJ1-1, with a tentative D call TRBD1 (5 bases). Germline V gene sequence: CDR1 MNHEY, CDR2 SMNVEV (reference sequence). The CDR3 has 13 residues. With 6 bases removed from V and 6 bases from J, the gap between germline ends came to 14 bases. CDR3 residues: CASSIIGGPEAFF. CDR3 bases: TGTGCCAGCAGCATTATCGGGGGACCTGAAGCTTTCTTT.

The genes are TRBV29-1 and TRBJ2-7; 10 positions agree with TRBD1. The CDR3 covers 17 residues. Germline assignment: CDR1 SQVTM and CDR2 ANQGSEA. V lost 3 bases to trimming and J lost 5 bases; unmatched junction nucleotides: 16. Here the CDR3 reads CSVDPGPGQGSGNEQYF. Here the CDR3 DNA reads TGCAGCGTTGACCCTGGACCGGGACAGGGGAGTGGGAACGAGCAGTACTTC.

The table lists this clonotype with a count of one. This sequence joins TRBV10-3 and TRBJ2-1; 7 bases fit TRBD2. This CDR3 spans 18 amino acids. CDR1 is ENHRY, CDR2 SYGVKD, per germline. V dropped 10 bases and J dropped 2; count of bases not matched to a gene: 20. Written as DNA, the CDR3 is TGTGCCAGCCGACAGTCCTATCTAGCGGACCCGGCCTACAATGAGCAGTTCTTC. Translated: CASRQSYLADPAYNEQFF.

V usage is TRBV6-1 and J usage is TRBJ2-6; 7 nucleotides agree with TRBD1. There are 18 residues in the CDR3. Unmatched junction bases numbered 13, after V lost 8 bases and J lost 0 bases. CDR1 and CDR2 (germline): MNHNS, SASEGT. CDR3 DNA sequence: TGTGCCAGCGCGCCAGGCCCGGGACAGTCCTCTGGGGCCAACGTCCTGACTTTC. Its protein is CASAPGPGQSSGANVLTF.

This chain joins TRBV19 and TRBJ1-5, with D unresolved. Trimming removed 5 bases at V and 2 bases at J, with 10 bases between. The V gene's germline CDR1 is LNHDA and CDR2 SQIVND (reference sequence). CDR3 length equals 14 residues. This CDR3 reads CASSPNYGNQPQHF. The CDR3 bases are TGTGCCAGTAGTCCGAACTACGGCAATCAGCCCCAGCATTTT.

This clonotype was recorded only once. The rearrangement joins TRBV27 to TRBJ2-7; TRBD2 is a possible D gene (5 bases). CDR3 size: 14 residues. Trimming took 3 bases from V and 2 from J, leaving 11 bases between them. Germline V CDR1 and CDR2: MNHEY, SMNVEV (reference sequence). CDR3 sequence: CASSFAQTTYEQYF. The CDR3 DNA reads TGTGCCAGCAGTTTTGCACAGACTACCTACGAGCAGTACTTC.

The chain employs TRBV6-1 and TRBJ2-3; 10 nucleotides align to TRBD2. Germline-derived CDR1 and CDR2 are MNHNS and SASEGT. Trimming cost V 6 bases and J 0 bases; bases outside gene matches: 12. This CDR3 has 18 residues. In DNA form, the CDR3 reads TGTGCCAGCAGCTCTAGCGGGGGCCCTGATTCTAGCACAGATACGCAGTATTTT. This gives the protein CASSSSGGPDSSTDTQYF.

The V gene is TRBV19, the J gene TRBJ2-1; perhaps TRBD1 as D (5 bases). Germline CDR1 and CDR2: LNHDA and SQIVND (reference sequence). This CDR3 contains 14 residues. The germline V and J ends were trimmed by 2 bases and 8 bases, with 13 bases remaining between them. CDR3 region: CASSILLQGDEQFF. CDR3 DNA: TGTGCCAGTAGTATACTCTTACAAGGGGATGAGCAGTTCTTC.

This clonotype is a singleton in its sample. This chain links TRBV20-1 with TRBJ2-1; 12 nucleotides align to TRBD2. V was clipped by 3 bases and J by 0 bases; unmatched bases: 15. CDR1 DFQATT and CDR2 SNEGSKA come from the germline V gene (reference sequence). This CDR3 comprises 20 residues. The CDR3 coding sequence is TGCAGTGCTAGTGGAGGGACTAGCGGGTATACCCTAAGCTCCTACAATGAGCAGTTCTTC. It encodes CSASGGTSGYTLSSYNEQFF.

The chain recombines TRBV9 with TRBJ2-1, with 9 bases that match TRBD1. Per the germline V gene, CDR1 is SGDLS and CDR2 is YYNGEE. After removal of 4 bases from V and 5 bases from J, the junction contained 10 bases not matched to a gene. CDR3 size: 16 residues. CDR3 sequence: CASSPGTGLTNNEQFF. CDR3 DNA: TGTGCCAGCAGCCCTGGGACAGGGTTGACGAACAATGAGCAGTTCTTC.

The chain is built from TRBV9 and TRBJ2-1; 11 positions match TRBD1. Per germline, CDR1 SGDLS and CDR2 YYNGEE. The CDR3 sequence is 18 residues long. V gave up 1 base and J gave up 7 bases; unmatched junction bases: 13. The CDR3 DNA reads TGTGCCAGCAGCGTAAAATCGGGACAGGGGGTTTCTGGGAATGAGCAGTTCTTC. As protein: CASSVKSGQGVSGNEQFF.

The rearrangement links TRBV4-1 to TRBJ2-1; TRBD1 matches at 12 bases. V trimming: 1 base; J trimming: 12 bases; junction bases outside the gene matches: 10. Germline CDR1 is MGHRA and CDR2 is YSYEKL. This CDR3 is 16 amino acids long. In nucleotides, the CDR3 is TGCGCCAGCAGCCAAGTCTCGGGACAGGGGGCCCCTGGGCAGTTCTTC. Translated, it gives CASSQVSGQGAPGQFF.

The chain is built from TRBV30 and TRBJ2-1; 7 bases align to TRBD1. V shed 6 bases, J shed 3 bases, and the junction held 5 bases outside the gene matches. Germline V CDR1 and CDR2: GTSNPN, SVGIG (reference sequence). The CDR3 spans 13 residues. The CDR3 DNA follows: TGTGCCTGCATCCGGGACAGCTACAATGAGCAGTTCTTC. The encoded protein is CACIRDSYNEQFF.

The chain links TRBV6-1 to TRBJ2-7; D possibly uses TRBD1 or TRBD2 (5 bases each). The CDR3 spans 15 residues. CDR1 is MNHNS and CDR2 is SASEGT in the germline V gene. The germline V and J ends were trimmed by 2 bases and 2 bases, with 13 bases remaining between them. In nucleotides, the CDR3 is TGTGCCAGCAGTGAATTTGGGGGAGACCCCTACGAGCAGTACTTC. Translated, it gives CASSEFGGDPYEQYF.

This rearrangement joins TRBV7-2 to TRBJ1-5; 10 bases line up with TRBD1. Losses at the gene ends were 5 bases for V and 5 bases for J; bases not matched to a gene: 3. Germline CDR1 and CDR2: SGHTA and FQGNSA. This CDR3 region has 14 residues. The CDR3 sequence: CASSQGTGDQPQHF. The CDR3 coding sequence is TGTGCCAGCAGCCAAGGGACAGGGGATCAGCCCCAGCATTTT.